The rows below give T cell receptor beta chains drawn from one sample of a study of blood T cell repertoires in COVID-19. TCRdb's copy holds only in-frame clones and misses some; the assay was immunoSEQ multiplex PCR. Here the sample spans approximately 440,000 clones, around 91% being singletons. Source material: PBMCs or T cells enriched from blood (not recorded which). These receptors were collected from a man younger than 35 who had recovered from COVID-19. CDR3s include the opening cysteine and the closing phenylalanine or tryptophan. The D gene is left open where the match is weak. The size field is filled for only some rows; it gives once, few, many or a size class.

j_gene | abundance | v_gene | d_gene | CDR3aa | CDR3nt
TRBJ2-1 | - | TRBV24-1 | TRBD2 | CATSDPSGSIDNEQFF | TGTGCCACCAGTGATCCAAGCGGGAGTATCGACAATGAGCAGTTCTTC
TRBJ1-6 | - | TRBV28 | - | CGTSGVLGQNSPLHF | TGTGGAACCAGCGGGGTCCTAGGACAGAATTCACCCCTCCACTTT
TRBJ1-1 | - | TRBV5-8 | TRBD1 | CASSSRQGMNTEAFF | TGTGCCAGCAGCTCTAGACAGGGGATGAACACTGAAGCTTTCTTT
TRBJ2-1 | - | TRBV5-6 | TRBD1 | CASNSDRDLNEQFF | TGTGCCAGCAACTCCGACAGGGACCTCAATGAGCAGTTCTTC
TRBJ1-1 | - | TRBV19 | - | CATKENLNTEAFF | TGTGCCACCAAGGAGAATCTGAACACTGAAGCTTTCTTT
TRBJ2-5 | - | TRBV28 | - | CASRLGSQGETQYF | TGTGCCAGCAGATTGGGTAGTCAGGGAGAGACCCAGTACTTC
TRBJ2-2 | once | TRBV7-9 | TRBD1 | CASSLKTAGGTGELFF | TGTGCCAGCAGCTTAAAGACGGCAGGGGGTACCGGGGAGCTGTTTTTT
TRBJ1-4 | - | TRBV3-1/TRBV3-2 | - | CASSQDRNSNEKLFF | TGTGCCAGCAGCCAAGATAGGAACAGTAATGAAAAACTGTTTTTT
TRBJ2-2 | few | TRBV5-1 | - | CASSLGAVWNTGELFF | TGCGCCAGCAGCTTGGGGGCAGTCTGGAACACCGGGGAGCTGTTTTTT
TRBJ1-5 | once | TRBV5-6 | - | CASSLASGRGPQHF | TGTGCCAGCAGCTTGGCATCGGGCCGGGGACCCCAGCATTTT
TRBJ1-5 | - | TRBV28 | - | CATNPGGGAGNQPQHF | TGTGCCACCAACCCCGGGGGAGGAGCGGGGAATCAGCCCCAGCATTTT
TRBJ1-2 | - | TRBV11-2 | - | CASETGSNYGYTF | TGTGCCAGTGAAACAGGGTCTAACTATGGCTACACCTTC
TRBJ2-3 | - | TRBV9 | - | CASSAPVTTGYTDTQYF | TGTGCCAGCAGCGCACCGGTAACAACAGGGTACACAGATACGCAGTATTTT
TRBJ1-3 | - | TRBV2 | - | CASSDGAGRYF | TGTGCCAGCAGTGATGGGGCAGGTCGATATTTT
TRBJ1-1 | - | TRBV7-8 | - | CASSLEVSGDLNTEAFF | TGTGCCAGCAGCTTAGAGGTGTCAGGGGATCTGAACACTGAAGCTTTCTTT
TRBJ1-1 | once | TRBV11-3 | - | CASRVHSGTTEAFF | TGTGCCAGCAGAGTTCACAGTGGGACTACTGAAGCTTTCTTT
TRBJ1-1 | - | TRBV13 | - | CASSHGRGRGEAFF | TGTGCCAGCAGCCATGGCAGGGGACGCGGTGAAGCTTTCTTT
TRBJ1-1 | - | TRBV9 | - | CASSRGAQNTEAFF | TGTGCCAGCAGCCGGGGGGCGCAGAACACTGAAGCTTTCTTT
TRBJ1-1 | - | TRBV12-3/TRBV12-4 | - | CASSLDGEAFF | TGTGCCAGCAGTTTAGACGGTGAAGCTTTCTTT
TRBJ1-1 | - | TRBV25-1 | TRBD1 | CASSDLDRAHDEAFF | TGTGCCAGCAGTGACCTAGACAGGGCACACGATGAAGCTTTCTTT
TRBJ1-4 | - | TRBV11-2 | TRBD1 | CASSEGTVEEKLFF | TGTGCCAGCAGCGAGGGGACAGTAGAAGAAAAACTGTTTTTT
TRBJ1-6 | - | TRBV30 | - | CAWSVFGGGPLHF | TGTGCCTGGAGTGTTTTCGGGGGAGGACCCCTCCACTTT
TRBJ2-3 | - | TRBV19 | TRBD1 | CASSWDRVRQYF | TGTGCCAGTAGTTGGGACAGGGTTCGCCAGTATTTT
TRBJ2-7 | - | TRBV28 | - | CASNSAQQAQGEQYF | TGTGCCAGCAACTCAGCGCAGCAGGCTCAGGGGGAGCAGTACTTC
TRBJ1-5 | - | TRBV7-3 | - | CASSKDRDQPQHF | TGTGCCAGCAGCAAAGACCGGGATCAGCCCCAGCATTTT
TRBJ2-7 | - | TRBV7-2 | TRBD2 | CASKTGGPLRLEQYF | TGTGCCAGCAAAACGGGGGGGCCCCTTCGGCTTGAGCAGTACTTC
TRBJ1-3 | - | TRBV7-4 | - | CASSLVRGSSGNTIYF | TGTGCCAGCAGCTTAGTTCGGGGGTCCTCTGGAAACACCATATATTTT
TRBJ1-1 | - | TRBV6-5 | - | CASILDTEAFF | TGTGCCAGCATCCTAGACACTGAAGCTTTCTTT
TRBJ2-2 | - | TRBV19 | - | CASVGQYTGELFF | TGTGCCAGCGTCGGACAGTACACCGGGGAGCTGTTTTTT
TRBJ1-5 | - | TRBV12-3/TRBV12-4 | - | CASSLTGFQPQHF | TGTGCCAGCAGTTTGACGGGGTTCCAGCCCCAGCATTTT
TRBJ2-5 | - | TRBV9 | TRBD1 | CASSVDSGGARETQYF | TGTGCCAGCAGCGTAGACTCAGGGGGCGCGCGAGAGACCCAGTACTTC
TRBJ2-6 | - | TRBV19 | - | CASSPGFAGANVLTF | TGTGCCAGTAGTCCAGGGTTCGCTGGGGCCAACGTCCTGACTTTC
TRBJ1-2 | - | TRBV12-3/TRBV12-4 | - | CASSYQYGYTF | TGTGCCAGCAGTTATCAGTATGGCTACACCTTC
TRBJ2-7 | - | TRBV2 | - | CASSGGSDYEQYF | TGTGCCAGCAGTGGTGGGAGCGATTACGAGCAGTACTTC
TRBJ1-2 | - | TRBV14 | - | CASSQQLGQDYGYTF | TGTGCCAGCAGCCAACAGCTGGGGCAGGACTATGGCTACACCTTC
TRBJ2-2 | - | TRBV4-2 | - | CASSQAAGLDTGELFF | TGTGCCAGCAGCCAAGCCGCGGGGTTGGACACCGGGGAGCTGTTTTTT
TRBJ1-1 | - | TRBV12-3/TRBV12-4 | - | CASSSPREREAFF | TGTGCCAGCAGTTCTCCGCGTGAGCGTGAAGCTTTCTTT
TRBJ2-1 | - | TRBV7-9 | - | CASSHTYNEQFF | TGTGCCAGCAGCCACACCTACAATGAGCAGTTCTTC
TRBJ1-5 | once | TRBV6-5 | TRBD1 | CASNGQGFQPQHF | TGTGCCAGCAACGGACAGGGCTTCCAGCCCCAGCATTTT
TRBJ1-3 | - | TRBV5-1 | - | CASSLTGSSGNTIYF | TGCGCCAGCAGCCTAACAGGGTCCTCTGGAAACACCATATATTTT
TRBJ2-7 | - | TRBV5-8 | - | CASSLDRYEQYF | TGTGCCAGCAGCTTGGACAGGTACGAGCAGTACTTC
TRBJ1-1 | - | TRBV28 | TRBD1 | CASRPRRTGNDYMISEAFF | TGTGCCAGCAGGCCAAGAAGGACAGGGAATGATTATATGATATCTGAAGCTTTCTTT
TRBJ1-5 | - | TRBV27 | - | CASSLSSRAGSNQPQHF | TGTGCCAGCAGTTTAAGCTCCAGGGCAGGGAGCAATCAGCCCCAGCATTTT
TRBJ2-1 | - | TRBV9 | TRBD1 | CASSVSGTGYNEQFF | TGTGCCAGCAGCGTAAGCGGGACAGGGTACAATGAGCAGTTCTTC
TRBJ1-1 | - | TRBV9 | - | CASSPGGFGTEAFF | TGTGCCAGCAGCCCCGGCGGTTTTGGGACTGAAGCTTTCTTT
TRBJ1-6 | - | TRBV19 | - | CASSIEGEGTPLHF | TGTGCCAGTAGTATAGAGGGGGAGGGAACACCCCTCCACTTT
TRBJ1-1 | few | TRBV15 | - | CASKTAPNTEAFF | TGTGCCAGCAAGACAGCACCTAACACTGAAGCTTTCTTT
TRBJ1-1 | - | TRBV2 | - | CATRGGANTEAFF | TGTGCCACGCGGGGCGGGGCGAACACTGAAGCTTTCTTT
TRBJ2-2 | - | TRBV18 | TRBD2 | CASSPLSSGQTGELFF | TGTGCCAGCTCACCACTCTCTAGCGGGCAGACCGGGGAGCTGTTTTTT
TRBJ2-3 | - | TRBV27 | - | CASSSQSDTQYF | TGTGCCAGCAGTTCCCAGTCGGATACGCAGTATTTT
TRBJ2-1 | - | TRBV27 | - | CASSLMAQINNEQFF | TGTGCCAGCAGTTTAATGGCCCAAATAAACAATGAGCAGTTCTTC
TRBJ2-1 | - | TRBV10-3 | TRBD2 | CAISLGLAGVQSNYNEQFF | TGTGCCATCAGTTTGGGACTAGCGGGAGTCCAATCCAATTACAATGAGCAGTTCTTC
TRBJ2-7 | few | TRBV27 | - | CASSSDWVEQYF | TGTGCCAGCAGTTCGGACTGGGTGGAGCAGTACTTC